Presented here are 13 T cell receptor beta chains from one specimen sequenced in a study of T cell repertoires in cytomegalovirus infection. TCRdb itself ran the reads through MiXCR, one entry per CDR3 protein. The table shows nearly 550,000 distinct CDR3 sequences, with more than 15% occurring only once. The material sequenced was CD8+ T cells from PBMCs. All receptors derive from a human donor in good health (CMV status not recorded). Some clones in this sample may be carry-over from other donors' samples.

This clonotype was observed at least ten times. The chain couples TRBV7-9 to TRBJ2-4; D may correspond to TRBD1 or TRBD2 (5 bases each). The CDR3 totals 14 residues. Trimming shortened V by 1 base and J by 4 bases, and 8 bases separated the two germline ends. Germline loops: CDR1 SEHNR, CDR2 FQNEAQ (reference sequence). The CDR3 spells CASSLGDGKNIQYF. DNA for the CDR3: TGTGCCAGCAGCTTAGGGGACGGGAAAAACATTCAGTACTTC.

This clonotype was recorded a few times. Possible read error: a much larger clone is one base away. This chain joins TRBV7-9 and TRBJ1-1; 7 positions match TRBD1. The V gene's germline CDR1 is SEHNR and CDR2 FQNEAQ (reference sequence). The J segment lost 4 bases and the V segment lost 1 base, leaving 0 bases of the junction unmatched. This CDR3 region has 13 residues. The DNA for the CDR3 is TGTGCCAGCAGCTTAGGGGACAGCACTGAAGCTTTCTTT. Its protein is CASSLGDSTEAFF.

This clonotype was found a few times. V usage is TRBV27 and J usage is TRBJ2-7, with 7 nucleotides matching TRBD2. Germline loops: CDR1 MNHEY, CDR2 SMNVEV (reference sequence). The CDR3 loop spans 14 amino acids. With 5 bases clipped from V and 2 bases from J, the junction kept 6 bases outside the gene matches. CDR3 sequence reads: CASSPNSGTYEQYF. The CDR3 coding sequence is TGTGCCAGCAGTCCGAACAGCGGGACCTACGAGCAGTACTTC.

This clonotype was detected ten times or more. V gene TRBV12-3 or TRBV12-4 combines with J gene TRBJ2-3; 8 bases map to TRBD2. The V gene end was trimmed by 5 bases and the J gene end by 0 bases; junction bases not matched to a gene: 4. This CDR3 comprises 15 residues. The CDR3 sequence is CASSLGLDSTDTQYF. As DNA, the CDR3 is TGTGCCAGCAGTCTGGGACTAGATAGCACAGATACGCAGTATTTT.

The rearrangement joins TRBV6-5 to TRBJ1-1; D possibly corresponds to TRBD1 (5 bases). The length of the CDR3 is 13 residues. The V and J ends lost 6 bases and 0 bases respectively, with 8 bases between them. The germline V gene has CDR1 MNHEY and CDR2 SVGAGI. The CDR3 DNA reads as TGTGCCAGCAGGCCAGGGTTGAACACTGAAGCTTTCTTT. It translates to CASRPGLNTEAFF.

This clonotype was detected only a few times. The chain is built from TRBV27 and TRBJ1-2, with D hard to call. Germline CDR1 MNHEY, CDR2 SMNVEV (reference sequence). CDR3 size: 12 residues. V was clipped by 8 bases and J by 8 bases, with 15 bases between them. CDR3 in amino acids: CASWNGGEGYTF. As DNA, the CDR3 is TGTGCCAGCTGGAACGGTGGGGAGGGCTACACCTTC.

Many counts were recorded for this clonotype. The rearrangement joins TRBV6-1 to TRBJ2-1, with TRBD2 identical over 7 bases. The trim removed 11 bases at V and 6 bases at J, leaving 7 bases unmatched. The CDR3 has 12 amino acids. Per germline, CDR1 MNHNS and CDR2 SASEGT. The CDR3, as DNA: TGTGCCGCCAAGCGGGGCGGCAATGAGCAGTTCTTC. It yields the protein CAAKRGGNEQFF.

This clonotype was seen at least ten times. This chain uses TRBV7-9 with TRBJ2-3; D remains ambiguous. The CDR3 has 16 amino acids. Germline assignment: CDR1 SEHNR and CDR2 FQNEAQ (reference sequence). V was shortened by 3 bases and J by 0 bases, with 13 bases between the two germline ends. The CDR3 sequence: CASSFQHRKSTDTQYF. The CDR3 DNA sequence: TGTGCCAGCAGCTTTCAACATAGGAAGAGCACAGATACGCAGTATTTT.

The chain uses TRBV5-1 and TRBJ2-3, with D possibly TRBD1 on 6 matching bases. Germline V gene sequence: CDR1 SGHRS, CDR2 YFSETQ. V shed 4 bases and J shed 0 bases, with 12 bases lying between them. This CDR3 comprises 15 residues. The CDR3 coding sequence is TGCGCCAGCAGCGCCCCAGGGGAAAGCACAGATACGCAGTATTTT. Amino acids: CASSAPGESTDTQYF.

The rearrangement joins TRBV12-3 or TRBV12-4 to TRBJ2-1; perhaps D is TRBD1 or TRBD2 (5 bases each). Deletions cut 10 bases from V and 4 bases from J, with 17 bases between. This CDR3 spans 14 amino acids. The CDR3 is CATIAPGPYNEQFF. The CDR3 region has the DNA TGTGCCACCATCGCTCCGGGACCGTACAATGAGCAGTTCTTC.

To note about this clonotype: A read error may explain this, as a much larger clone is one base away. The chain joins TRBV6-6 to TRBJ1-5; a weak D match, TRBD1 (5 bases). Germline CDR1 and CDR2: MNHNY and SVGAGI (reference sequence). The CDR3 is made up of 15 amino acids. The CDR3 here is CARSYSGGGNQPQHF. Written as DNA, the CDR3 is TGTGCCAGAAGTTACTCGGGGGGGGGCAATCAGCCCCAGCATTTT.

The V gene is TRBV20-1, the J gene TRBJ2-5; 11 bases align to TRBD2. The CDR3 sequence is 14 residues long. The J segment lost 1 base and the V segment lost 6 bases, leaving 4 bases of the junction unmatched. Germline assignment: CDR1 DFQATT and CDR2 SNEGSKA (reference sequence). In DNA, the CDR3 is TGCAGTGCAAGGACTAGCGGGCTCCAAGAGACCCAGTACTTC. Protein product: CSARTSGLQETQYF.

Only a few counts were recorded for this clonotype. The chain joins TRBV3-1 to TRBJ2-3, with 7 bases lining up with TRBD2. V shed 3 bases and J 8 bases; nucleotides not matched to a gene: 23. The germline CDR1 and CDR2 sequences are LGHDT and YNNKEL (reference sequence). This CDR3 is 19 amino acids long. The CDR3 reads CASSHQKPGLVGDRGTQYF. The CDR3 DNA follows: TGTGCCAGCAGCCATCAAAAACCCGGACTAGTGGGTGATCGTGGTACGCAGTATTTT.